This T cell receptor (beta chain) was recorded in a study of T cells after yellow fever vaccination. Germline loops: CDR1 DFQATT, CDR2 SNEGSKA (reference sequence). CDR3 length: 12 amino acids. The V end was cut by 7 bases, the J end by 6 bases, with 13 bases between. TCRdb re-called the 5' RACE reads with MiXCR, one entry per CDR3 protein. The sample has approximately 120,000 distinct CDR3 sequences, about 15% seen once. The specimen comprised CD8+ T cells sorted from PBMCs, sampled 5 days after the yellow fever booster vaccination. This chain joins TRBV20-1 and TRBJ2-1, with unresolved D. This TCR derives from a man between 18 and 35 years old who received the YFV17D yellow fever vaccine. The CDR3 protein is CSGLERRNEQFF. In nucleotides, the CDR3 is TGCAGTGGTCTAGAACGGCGCAATGAGCAGTTCTTC.